This TCR beta chain was documented in a study of chemoradiotherapy in HPV16-positive cancers. Libraries were prepared by immunoSEQ multiplex PCR; TCRdb keeps only in-frame clonotypes and omits some of them. The data show roughly 14,000 clones, more than 70% seen once. This clone was found once. The source was tumor tissue, collected from a patient who underwent chemoradiotherapy. This receptor was obtained from a human donor with HPV-associated anogenital cancer.

CDR3 coding DNA: TGTGCCAGCAGCCTGGGGACAGCCTACTATGGCTACACCTTC. Translation: CASSLGTAYYGYTF. The chain recombines TRBV7-2 with TRBJ1-2; 7 bases are a match to TRBD1. V was clipped by 5 bases and J by 3 bases; unmatched bases: 6. CDR3 length: 14 residues. Germline V gene data show CDR1 as SGHTA and CDR2 as FQGNSA.